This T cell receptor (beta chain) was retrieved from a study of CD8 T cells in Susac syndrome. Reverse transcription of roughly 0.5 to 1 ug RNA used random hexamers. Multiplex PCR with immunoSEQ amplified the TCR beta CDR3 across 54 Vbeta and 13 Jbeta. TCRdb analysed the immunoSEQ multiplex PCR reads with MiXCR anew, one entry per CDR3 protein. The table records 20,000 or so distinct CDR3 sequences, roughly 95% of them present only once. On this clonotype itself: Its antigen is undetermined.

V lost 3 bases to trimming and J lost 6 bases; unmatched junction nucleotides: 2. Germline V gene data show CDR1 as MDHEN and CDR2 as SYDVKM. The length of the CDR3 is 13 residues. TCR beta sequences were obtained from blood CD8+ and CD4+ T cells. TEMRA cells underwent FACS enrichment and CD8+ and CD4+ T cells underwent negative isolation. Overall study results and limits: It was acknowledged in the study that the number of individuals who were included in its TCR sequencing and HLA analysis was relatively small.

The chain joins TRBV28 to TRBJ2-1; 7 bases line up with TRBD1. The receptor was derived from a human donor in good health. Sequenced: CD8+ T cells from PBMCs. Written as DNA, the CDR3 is TGTGCCAGCAGTTTTGCAGGGGGCAATGAGCAGTTCTTC. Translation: CASSFAGGNEQFF.